The 20 T cell receptor beta chains in this list originate from one sample, sequenced in a study of cytomegalovirus exposure and HLA in healthy donors. The assay was immunoSEQ multiplex PCR, and TCRdb's table has in-frame clones only and misses some. Here the sample spans fewer than 300,000 clones, roughly 88% being singletons. Specimen: PBMCs. These receptors all stem from a woman aged 18-29 years in good health and CMV-seronegative.

V usage is TRBV7-3 and J usage is TRBJ2-3; 8 bases align to TRBD1. Germline V gene data show CDR1 as SGHTA and CDR2 as FQGTGA. The CDR3 extends over 14 amino acids. Unmatched junction bases numbered 5, after V lost 4 bases and J lost 5 bases. CDR3 residues: CASSSQGAEDTQYF. The CDR3 bases are TGTGCCAGCAGCTCGCAGGGGGCTGAAGATACGCAGTATTTT.

The V gene is TRBV6-6, the J gene TRBJ2-1, with unresolved D. Germline V gene lookup returns CDR1 MNHNY and CDR2 SVGAGI (reference sequence). V was trimmed by 7 bases and J by 5 bases, leaving 6 bases between them. CDR3 size: 11 residues. The CDR3 nucleotides read TGTGCCAGCATATGGCACAATGAGCAGTTCTTC. It encodes CASIWHNEQFF.

In its sample, this clone was seen once. The chain links TRBV6-5 to TRBJ1-5, with 7 bases lining up with TRBD1. CDR1 and CDR2 (germline): MNHEY, SVGAGI. The trim removed 4 bases at V and 0 bases at J, leaving 3 bases unmatched. The CDR3 runs to 15 residues. The CDR3 sequence: CASSSGQNSNQPQHF. The CDR3 nucleotides read TGTGCCAGCAGTTCGGGACAGAATAGCAATCAGCCCCAGCATTTT.

This chain connects TRBV2 to TRBJ2-1, with 13 nucleotides matching TRBD2. The V gene end was trimmed by 5 bases and the J gene end by 0 bases; junction bases not matched to a gene: 1. Germline assignment: CDR1 SNHLY and CDR2 FYNNEI. CDR3 length equals 16 residues. CDR3 in DNA: TGTGCCAGCAGTTGGACTAGCGGGAGCTCCTACAATGAGCAGTTCTTC. It codes for CASSWTSGSSYNEQFF.

The chain has TRBV7-2 and TRBJ2-3; 9 bases fit TRBD2. The CDR3 consists of 17 residues. V shed 10 bases, J shed 0 bases, and the junction held 14 bases outside the gene matches. In germline, CDR1 is SGHTA, CDR2 FQGNSA. CDR3 loop: CATETRAGGYSTDTQYF. The CDR3 nucleotides are TGTGCCACCGAAACAAGGGCGGGAGGGTATAGCACAGATACGCAGTATTTT. Using reference TRBV7-2 and TRBJ2-3 for the parts outside the CDR3, the full variable domain is GAGVSQSPSNKVTEKGKDVELRCDPISGHTALYWYRQSLGQGLEFLIYFQGNSAPDKSGLPSDRFSAERTGGSVSTLTIQRTQQEDSAVYLCATETRAGGYSTDTQYFGPGTRLTVL.

V gene TRBV11-3 combines with J gene TRBJ2-7, with D tentatively TRBD1 (5 bases). The CDR3 is 16 amino acids. The V gene's germline CDR1 is SGHNT and CDR2 YENEEA. Trimming stripped 5 bases from V and 0 bases from J, with 17 bases between. For the CDR3, the DNA is TGTGCCAGCAGCCCCGGTGGGGCCAGACCCTCCTACGAGCAGTACTTC. Translation gives CASSPGGARPSYEQYF.

The rearrangement uses TRBV19 and TRBJ2-7; weak D call: TRBD2 (6 bases). V was cut by 6 bases and J by 0 bases, with 12 bases left in between. Germline V gene lookup returns CDR1 LNHDA and CDR2 SQIVND (reference sequence). The CDR3 sequence is 14 residues long. CDR3 bases: TGTGCCAGTAGCTGGGGGGAGAACTCCTACGAGCAGTACTTC. Translated: CASSWGENSYEQYF.

V and J are TRBV4-2 and TRBJ1-2; TRBD1 might be the D (6 bases). CDR1 and CDR2 from the germline V gene are LGHNA and YNFKEQ. The CDR3 length is 14 residues. The germline V and J ends were trimmed by 4 bases and 3 bases, with 12 bases remaining between them. Here the CDR3 reads CASSPQGNDYGYTF. The CDR3 DNA is TGTGCCAGCAGCCCTCAGGGGAACGACTATGGCTACACCTTC.

This sequence joins TRBV19 and TRBJ2-7, with 8 bases identical to TRBD1. CDR1 and CDR2 from the germline V gene are LNHDA and SQIVND (reference sequence). V shed 5 bases and J 5 bases; nucleotides not matched to a gene: 11. This CDR3 region has 15 residues. The CDR3 loop reads CASSDFDRGYDEQYF. The CDR3 DNA reads as TGTGCCAGTAGTGATTTCGACAGGGGTTACGACGAGCAGTACTTC. Variable domain in full (rest from reference TRBV19 and TRBJ2-7): DGGITQSPKYLFRKEGQNVTLSCEQNLNHDAMYWYRQDPGQGLRLIYYSQIVNDFQKGDIAEGYSVSREKKESFPLTVTSAQKNPTAFYLCASSDFDRGYDEQYFGPGTRLTVT.

V is TRBV9 and J is TRBJ1-2, with D perhaps TRBD1 (6 bases). The CDR3 runs to 14 residues. Looked up from germline, CDR1 is SGDLS and CDR2 is YYNGEE. Trimming stripped 6 bases from V and 4 bases from J, with 16 bases between. Here the CDR3 reads CASTRGGAGYGYTF. In nucleotides, the CDR3 is TGTGCCAGCACTCGGGGGGGCGCGGGCTATGGCTACACCTTC.

CDR3 sequence (DNA): TGTGCCAGCAGCTTGGAGGGGTATGGCTACACCTTC. It yields the protein CASSLEGYGYTF. V is TRBV5-4 and J is TRBJ1-2; D may be TRBD1 (5 bases). The CDR3 loop spans 12 amino acids. Germline V gene data show CDR1 as SGHNT and CDR2 as YYREEE (reference sequence). The V end was cut by 0 bases, the J end by 5 bases, with 5 bases between.

This chain uses TRBV28 with TRBJ2-7, with D possibly being TRBD2 (5 bases). Germline assignment: CDR1 MDHEN and CDR2 SYDVKM. The CDR3 has 19 amino acids. The ends were cut back, 3 bases at V and 4 bases at J, with 28 bases in the middle. The CDR3 DNA follows: TGTGCCAGCAGTTTCCTGTCTCTAGCCGCCCCCCCAAAGCTGTACGAGCAGTACTTC. Its protein product is CASSFLSLAAPPKLYEQYF.

This clone was detected once. The V gene is TRBV6-1, the J gene TRBJ2-3, with TRBD2 as a possible D gene (6 bases). There are 11 residues in the CDR3. Germline CDR1 is MNHNS and CDR2 is SASEGT. V lost 10 bases to trimming and J lost 6 bases, with 11 bases between them. The DNA of the CDR3 is TGTGCCACCCGGGACTCGGATACGCAGTATTTT. Translation: CATRDSDTQYF.

The V and J genes are TRBV7-9 and TRBJ2-7; D unresolved. The CDR3 is 12 residues long. The V end was cut by 1 base, the J end by 4 bases, with 5 bases between. The V gene's germline CDR1 is SEHNR and CDR2 FQNEAQ (reference sequence). CDR3 DNA: TGTGCCAGCAGCTTAGAGCCTTACGAGCAGTACTTC. It codes for CASSLEPYEQYF.

The CDR3 DNA follows: TGTGCCAGCAGCTTATCGCAGGGGGCTGCCAAAAACATTCAGTACTTC. It is translated as CASSLSQGAAKNIQYF. The chain links TRBV7-9 to TRBJ2-4; TRBD1 aligns across 8 bases. Germline loops: CDR1 SEHNR, CDR2 FQNEAQ (reference sequence). With 2 bases clipped from V and 1 base from J, the junction kept 4 bases outside the gene matches. The CDR3 length is 16 residues.

V is TRBV5-4 and J is TRBJ1-2; D is possibly TRBD1 (5 bases). The germline gives CDR1 SGHNT, CDR2 YYREEE (reference sequence). CDR3 length: 14 amino acids. V lost 0 bases, J lost 6 bases, and 12 bases lay in between. In DNA, the CDR3 is TGTGCCAGCAGCTTGGTAACAGGCAGAGATGGCTACACCTTC. Translated: CASSLVTGRDGYTF.

This sequence joins TRBV27 and TRBJ2-7; 7 bases are shared with TRBD2. CDR1 and CDR2 (germline): MNHEY, SMNVEV (reference sequence). With 3 bases clipped from V and 3 bases from J, the junction kept 5 bases outside the gene matches. The CDR3 covers 14 residues. CDR3 in amino acids: CASSFSGTNYEQYF. The DNA of the CDR3 is TGTGCCAGCAGTTTTTCCGGGACTAACTACGAGCAGTACTTC.

The gene calls are TRBV28 and TRBJ1-1; D is ambiguous. Germline-derived CDR1 and CDR2 are MDHEN and SYDVKM. The CDR3 runs to 14 residues. Trimming shortened V by 2 bases and J by 5 bases, and 12 bases separated the two germline ends. The CDR3: CASSLLQAYTEAFF. CDR3 DNA: TGTGCCAGCAGTTTACTCCAAGCGTATACTGAAGCTTTCTTT.

The chain is built from TRBV7-3 and TRBJ2-1; TRBD2 aligns across 13 bases. The V gene end was trimmed by 5 bases and the J gene end by 7 bases; junction bases not matched to a gene: 23. Germline V gene data show CDR1 as SGHTA and CDR2 as FQGTGA. The CDR3 is 21 amino acids. CDR3 region: CASSAIGEALAGGSGWNEQFF. CDR3 nucleotide sequence: TGTGCCAGCAGCGCCATTGGGGAGGCACTAGCGGGAGGGAGTGGGTGGAATGAGCAGTTCTTC.

The chain carries TRBV27 and TRBJ1-4, with no clear D. Trimming took 2 bases from V and 8 from J, leaving 12 bases between them. Germline V gene lookup returns CDR1 MNHEY and CDR2 SMNVEV (reference sequence). CDR3 size: 14 residues. CDR3 DNA sequence: TGTGCCAGCAGTTTACGGGCGGGGTGGGAAAAACTGTTTTTT. Its translation: CASSLRAGWEKLFF.